The 4 T cell receptor beta chains below all came from one sample that was sequenced in a study of blood T cell repertoires in COVID-19. Only in-frame clones appear in the TCRdb table, and some are missing; sequencing was by immunoSEQ multiplex PCR. This table has roughly 100,000 clones, approximately 85% appearing once. Sample: peripheral blood. The receptors were sampled from an elderly woman with active or convalescent COVID-19.

Only one count was recorded for this clone. The chain employs TRBV5-1 and TRBJ2-5; TRBD2 matches 7 bases. CDR1 is SGHRS and CDR2 is YFSETQ in the germline V gene. The CDR3 runs to 16 residues. Trimming cost V 2 bases and J 2 bases; bases outside gene matches: 9. The CDR3, as DNA: TGCGCCAGCAGCTTAAGATTAGCGGGCTCTCAAGAGACCCAGTACTTC. This translates into CASSLRLAGSQETQYF.

In the case of this clone: The junction departs from the called germline gene at one end, perhaps through a read error. CDR3 sequence (DNA): TGTGCCAGCAGCTATGACTCGACTAGCGGGAGGGCCGCGTTCTTC. The encoded protein is CASSYDSTSGRAAFF. This chain connects TRBV5-1 to TRBJ2-1; 14 bases are shared with TRBD2. Germline lookup yields CDR1 SGHRS and CDR2 YFSETQ. The CDR3 consists of 15 residues.

The chain recombines TRBV9 with TRBJ2-5; perhaps TRBD2 as D (5 bases). The CDR3 has 13 amino acids. Per the germline V gene, CDR1 is SGDLS and CDR2 is YYNGEE. The V gene lost 4 bases and the J gene lost 5 bases, with 12 bases spanning the gap. CDR3 sequence: CASSLSGKETQYF. DNA for the CDR3: TGTGCCAGCAGCCTCTCCGGGAAGGAGACCCAGTACTTC.

The chain couples TRBV5-1 to TRBJ2-1, with TRBD2 matching over 8 bases. CDR3 length: 17 amino acids. V shed 2 bases, J shed 4 bases, and the junction held 11 bases outside the gene matches. CDR1 is SGHRS and CDR2 is YFSETQ in the germline V gene. The CDR3 sequence is CASSLQPPGLDYNEQFF. CDR3 DNA: TGCGCCAGCAGCTTACAGCCGCCGGGACTAGATTACAATGAGCAGTTCTTC.